The 11 T cell receptor beta chains below were found in one sample sequenced in a study of T cells after yellow fever vaccination. One entry per CDR3 protein results from TCRdb running MiXCR on the 5' RACE reads. In the table there are about 500,000 distinct CDR3 sequences, about a sixth of which are singletons. Sample: PBMCs, taken more than 4 days after the first yellow fever vaccination. Receptors originate from a man between 18 and 35 years old who received the YFV17D yellow fever vaccine.

The chain joins TRBV9 to TRBJ1-2; 7 bases are shared with TRBD1. Germline CDR1 SGDLS, CDR2 YYNGEE. The V gene end was trimmed by 0 bases and the J gene end by 4 bases; junction bases not matched to a gene: 9. The CDR3 is 16 residues long. As DNA, the CDR3 is TGTGCCAGCAGCGTAGGAATTTGGGGACAGTCCTATGGCTACACCTTC. Amino acids: CASSVGIWGQSYGYTF.

The rearrangement links TRBV29-1 to TRBJ1-3, with D unresolved. Germline-derived CDR1 and CDR2 are SQVTM and ANQGSEA. The CDR3 is 12 residues long. V lost 4 bases and J 2 bases, leaving 6 bases between the germline ends. Written as DNA, the CDR3 is TGCAGCGTTGCGTGGGCTGGAAACACCATATATTTT. This codes for CSVAWAGNTIYF.

The chain employs TRBV5-1 and TRBJ2-3; D is undetermined. The CDR3 is 14 residues long. Germline V lookup: CDR1 SGHRS, CDR2 YFSETQ. The V end was cut by 3 bases, the J end by 0 bases, with 8 bases between. CDR3 sequence reads: CASSSLDSTDTQYF. CDR3 DNA sequence: TGCGCCAGCAGCTCCCTGGACAGCACAGATACGCAGTATTTT.

Only a few counts were recorded for this clonotype. V is TRBV5-1 and J is TRBJ2-3; D possibly corresponds to TRBD2 (7 bases). CDR1 is SGHRS, CDR2 YFSETQ, per germline. V was pared by 3 bases and J by 6 bases, with 14 bases between. CDR3 length: 14 amino acids. CDR3 in DNA: TGCGCCAGCAGCTCGGGGGGCAGGGCGGATACGCAGTATTTT. It specifies CASSSGGRADTQYF.

This rearrangement joins TRBV12-3 or TRBV12-4 to TRBJ2-5; D perhaps matches TRBD2 (5 bases). Trimming shortened V by 5 bases and J by 2 bases, and 12 bases separated the two germline ends. CDR3 length: 14 amino acids. CDR3 protein: CASSREILQETQYF. Written as DNA, the CDR3 is TGTGCCAGCAGTCGGGAAATCTTGCAAGAGACCCAGTACTTC.

The V gene is TRBV7-9, the J gene TRBJ2-7; D call uncertain. The CDR3 sequence is 15 residues long. The V and J ends lost 5 bases and 0 bases respectively, with 14 bases between them. Germline assignment: CDR1 SEHNR and CDR2 FQNEAQ (reference sequence). CDR3 sequence: CASSPARSRSYEQYF. In DNA, the CDR3 is TGTGCCAGCAGCCCTGCGAGGTCCCGCTCCTACGAGCAGTACTTC.

This clonotype came up a few times. The V and J genes are TRBV25-1 and TRBJ2-5; 8 nucleotides line up with TRBD2. V trimming: 2 bases; J trimming: 1 base; junction bases outside the gene matches: 6. CDR1 MGHDK and CDR2 SYGVNS come from the germline V gene. There are 16 residues in the CDR3. CDR3 sequence: CASSEPLAGGQETQYF. The CDR3 DNA reads as TGTGCCAGCAGTGAACCACTCGCGGGGGGCCAAGAGACCCAGTACTTC.

The CDR3 DNA sequence: TGTGCCAGCAGTTACTACCGACTGCAAGAGACCCAGTACTTC. Translated: CASSYYRLQETQYF. The chain has TRBV6-5 and TRBJ2-5; D is undetermined. V was pared by 1 base and J by 2 bases, with 8 bases between. CDR3 length: 14 residues. Germline values: CDR1 MNHEY, CDR2 SVGAGI.

This clonotype has only a few counts. V usage is TRBV18 and J usage is TRBJ2-2; D gene ambiguous. Trimming took off 3 bases at V and 3 bases at J, with 8 bases between the two ends. From germline, CDR1 is KGHSH and CDR2 LQKENI. This CDR3 contains 14 residues. As DNA, the CDR3 is TGTGCCAGCTCACCGGGAAGGGACACCGGGGAGCTGTTTTTT. Encoded protein: CASSPGRDTGELFF.

The V call is TRBV14, the J call TRBJ2-3; the D call may be TRBD1 or TRBD2 (5 bases each). This CDR3 region has 15 residues. Looked up from germline, CDR1 is SGHDN and CDR2 is FVKESK. V lost 1 base and J lost 9, with 17 bases in between. Written as DNA, the CDR3 is TGTGCCAGCAGCCAAGTGGGGACCAGTTTGATAACGCAGTATTTT. Its protein product is CASSQVGTSLITQYF. The complete variable domain, with remaining parts taken from reference TRBV14 and TRBJ2-3, reads EAGVTQFPSHSVIEKGQTVTLRCDPISGHDNLYWYRRVMGKEIKFLLHFVKESKQDESGMPNNRFLAERTGGTYSTLKVQPAELEDSGVYFCASSQVGTSLITQYFGPGTRLTVL.

This clonotype was recorded at least ten times. J is TRBJ2-5 and V is TRBV10-3; D is unclear. V lost 10 bases to trimming and J lost 2 bases, with 11 bases between them. Germline loops: CDR1 ENHRY, CDR2 SYGVKD. The CDR3 runs to 12 residues. DNA for the CDR3: TGTGCCACCAAAGACTCTCAAGAGACCCAGTACTTC. Protein: CATKDSQETQYF.